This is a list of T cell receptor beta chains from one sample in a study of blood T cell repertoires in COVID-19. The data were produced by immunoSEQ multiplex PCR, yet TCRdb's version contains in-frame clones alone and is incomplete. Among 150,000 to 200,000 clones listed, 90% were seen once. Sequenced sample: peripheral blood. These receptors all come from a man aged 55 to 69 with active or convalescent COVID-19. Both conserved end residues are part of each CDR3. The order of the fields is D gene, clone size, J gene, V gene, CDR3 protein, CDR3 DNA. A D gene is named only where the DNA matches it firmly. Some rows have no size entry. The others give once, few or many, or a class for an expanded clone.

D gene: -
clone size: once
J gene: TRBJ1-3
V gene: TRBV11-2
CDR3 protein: CASSLDRRGNTIYF
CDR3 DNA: TGTGCCAGCAGCTTAGACAGGAGGGGAAACACCATATATTTT

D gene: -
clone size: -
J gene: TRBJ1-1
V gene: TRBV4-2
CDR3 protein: CASSQGLLNDEAFF
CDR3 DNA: TGTGCCAGCAGCCAAGGTTTACTTAACGATGAAGCTTTCTTT

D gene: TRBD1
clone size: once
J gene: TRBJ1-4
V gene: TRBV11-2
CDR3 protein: CASSPRTGSNEKLFF
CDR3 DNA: TGTGCCAGCAGCCCGAGGACAGGGTCGAATGAAAAACTGTTTTTT

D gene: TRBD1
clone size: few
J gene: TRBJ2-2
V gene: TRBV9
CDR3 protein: CASSVSLLVGQGGDTGELFF
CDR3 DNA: TGTGCCAGCAGCGTTTCTCTGTTGGTGGGACAGGGAGGCGACACCGGGGAGCTGTTTTTT

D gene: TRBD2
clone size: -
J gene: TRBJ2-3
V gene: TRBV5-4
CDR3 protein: CASSPASGGASDTQYF
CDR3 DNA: TGTGCCAGCAGCCCAGCTAGCGGGGGGGCTTCAGATACGCAGTATTTT

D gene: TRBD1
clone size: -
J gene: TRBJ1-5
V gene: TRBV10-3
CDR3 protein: CAISDDPGQTIGQPQHF
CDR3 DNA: TGTGCCATCAGTGATGACCCGGGACAGACAATAGGGCAGCCCCAGCATTTT

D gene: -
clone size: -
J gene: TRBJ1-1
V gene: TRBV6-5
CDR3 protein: CASRSGTKAFF
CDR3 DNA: TGTGCCAGCAGATCCGGGACTAAAGCTTTCTTT

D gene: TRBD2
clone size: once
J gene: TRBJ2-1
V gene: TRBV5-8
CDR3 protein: CASSLPIGTSSYNEQFF
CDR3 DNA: TGTGCCAGCAGCTTACCAATCGGGACTAGCTCCTACAATGAGCAGTTCTTC

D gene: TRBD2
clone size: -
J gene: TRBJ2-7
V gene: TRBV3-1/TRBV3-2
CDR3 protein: CASSPRASGYEQYF
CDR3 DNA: TGTGCCAGCAGCCCGAGGGCTAGCGGCTACGAGCAGTACTTC

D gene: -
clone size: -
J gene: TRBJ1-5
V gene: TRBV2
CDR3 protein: CASSPDGGQPQHF
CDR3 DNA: TGTGCCAGCAGCCCCGACGGGGGTCAGCCCCAGCATTTT

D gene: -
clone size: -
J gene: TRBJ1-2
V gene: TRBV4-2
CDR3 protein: CASSQVTSDSLYGYTF
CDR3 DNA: TGTGCCAGCAGCCAAGTAACGTCGGACAGTCTATATGGCTACACCTTC

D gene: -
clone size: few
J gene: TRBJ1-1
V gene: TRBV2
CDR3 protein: CASSESRGGGEAFF
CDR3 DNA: TGTGCCAGCAGTGAATCACGGGGAGGGGGTGAAGCTTTCTTT

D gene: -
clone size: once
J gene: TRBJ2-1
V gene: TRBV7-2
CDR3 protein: CASSKRQGSLYNEQFF
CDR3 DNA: TGTGCCAGCAGCAAACGGCAGGGGTCCCTCTACAATGAGCAGTTCTTC

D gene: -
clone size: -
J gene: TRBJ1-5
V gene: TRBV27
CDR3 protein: CASSFGQSNQPQHF
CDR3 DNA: TGTGCCAGCAGTTTTGGCCAAAGCAATCAGCCCCAGCATTTT

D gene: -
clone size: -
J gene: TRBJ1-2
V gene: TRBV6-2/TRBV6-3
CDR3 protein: CASSPQGLYGYTF
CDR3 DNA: TGTGCCAGCAGTCCCCAGGGCCTATATGGCTACACCTTC

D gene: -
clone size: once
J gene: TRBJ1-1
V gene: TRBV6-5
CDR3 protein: CATVSYRENTEAFF
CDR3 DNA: TGTGCCACCGTGTCCTACAGGGAGAACACTGAAGCTTTCTTT

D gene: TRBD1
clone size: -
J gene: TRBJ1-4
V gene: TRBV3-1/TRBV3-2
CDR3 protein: CASSQVPGQGPNEKLFF
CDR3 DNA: TGTGCCAGCAGCCAAGTACCGGGACAGGGGCCTAATGAAAAACTGTTTTTT

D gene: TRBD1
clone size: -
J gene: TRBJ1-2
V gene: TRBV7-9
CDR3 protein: CASSPRGTGLIADYGYTF
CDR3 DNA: TGTGCCAGCAGCCCGCGGGGGACAGGGTTAATAGCGGACTATGGCTACACCTTC

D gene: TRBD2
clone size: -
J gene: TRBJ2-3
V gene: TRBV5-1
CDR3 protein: CASSSRNLAGGPLTDTQYF
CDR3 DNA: TGCGCCAGCAGTAGCAGAAATCTAGCGGGAGGGCCTTTAACAGATACGCAGTATTTT

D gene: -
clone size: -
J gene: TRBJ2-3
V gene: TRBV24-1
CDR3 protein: CATSDPGITDTQYF
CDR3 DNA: TGTGCCACCAGTGACCCGGGTATAACAGATACGCAGTATTTT

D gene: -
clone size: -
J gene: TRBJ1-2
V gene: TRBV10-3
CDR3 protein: CAISESQGGKATF
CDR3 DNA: TGTGCCATCAGTGAGTCCCAGGGTGGAAAGGCTACCTTC

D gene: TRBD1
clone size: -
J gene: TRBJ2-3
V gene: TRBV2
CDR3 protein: CASSVSGTGDTQYF
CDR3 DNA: TGTGCCAGCAGTGTATCCGGGACAGGGGATACGCAGTATTTT

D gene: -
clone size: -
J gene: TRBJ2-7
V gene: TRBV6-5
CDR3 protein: CASSYSPAAGEQYF
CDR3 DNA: TGTGCCAGCAGTTACTCGCCAGCCGCGGGTGAGCAGTACTTC

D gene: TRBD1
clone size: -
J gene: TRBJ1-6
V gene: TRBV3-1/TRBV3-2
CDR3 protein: CASSKGGQGRSSYNSPLHF
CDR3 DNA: TGTGCCAGCAGTAAAGGCGGACAGGGGCGAAGCTCCTATAATTCACCCCTCCACTTT

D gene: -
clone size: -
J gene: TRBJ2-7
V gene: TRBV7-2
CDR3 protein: CASSLARVYEQYF
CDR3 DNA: TGTGCCAGCAGCTTAGCGAGGGTATACGAGCAGTACTTC

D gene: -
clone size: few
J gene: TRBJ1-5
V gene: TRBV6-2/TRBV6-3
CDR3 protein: CASSPEGYSNQPQHF
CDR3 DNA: TGTGCCAGCAGTCCGGAGGGGTATAGCAATCAGCCCCAGCATTTT

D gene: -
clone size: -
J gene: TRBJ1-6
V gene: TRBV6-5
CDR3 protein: CASRSPSRGSPLHF
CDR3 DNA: TGTGCCAGCAGATCCCCATCGAGAGGTTCACCCCTCCACTTT

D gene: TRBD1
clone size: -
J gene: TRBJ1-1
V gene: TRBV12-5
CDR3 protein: CASGLIQGATEAFF
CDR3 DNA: TGTGCTAGTGGTTTGATACAGGGGGCCACTGAAGCTTTCTTT

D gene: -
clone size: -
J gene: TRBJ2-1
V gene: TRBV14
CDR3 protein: CASSPLYNEQFF
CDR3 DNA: TGTGCCAGCAGCCCCCTTTACAATGAGCAGTTCTTC

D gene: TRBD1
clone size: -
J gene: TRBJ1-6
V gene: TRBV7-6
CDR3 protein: CASSLAPQGRGSPLHF
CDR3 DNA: TGTGCCAGCAGCTTAGCTCCACAGGGGCGAGGTTCACCCCTCCACTTT

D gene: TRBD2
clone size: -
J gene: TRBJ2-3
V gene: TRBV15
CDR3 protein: CATSWTSGREGPQYF
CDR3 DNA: TGTGCCACCAGCTGGACTAGCGGGAGGGAAGGCCCGCAGTATTTT

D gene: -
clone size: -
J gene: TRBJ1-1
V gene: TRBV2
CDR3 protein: CASSEGIRGSTEAFF
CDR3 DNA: TGTGCCAGCAGTGAAGGAATCAGGGGATCCACTGAAGCTTTCTTT

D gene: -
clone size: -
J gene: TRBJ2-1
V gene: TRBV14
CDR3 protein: CASSPQGNEQFF
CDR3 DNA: TGTGCCAGCAGCCCCCAGGGGAATGAGCAGTTCTTC

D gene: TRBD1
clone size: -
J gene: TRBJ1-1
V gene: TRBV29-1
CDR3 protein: CSVARQGRNTEAFF
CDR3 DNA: TGCAGCGTCGCCCGACAGGGGAGGAACACTGAAGCTTTCTTT

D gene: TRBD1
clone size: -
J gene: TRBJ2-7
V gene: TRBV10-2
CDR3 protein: CASRKQGDTYEQYF
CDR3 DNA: TGCGCCAGCCGTAAACAGGGGGACACCTACGAGCAGTACTTC

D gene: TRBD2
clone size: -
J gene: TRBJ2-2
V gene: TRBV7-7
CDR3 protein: CASSLAGGGTGELFF
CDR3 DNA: TGTGCCAGCAGCCTAGCGGGAGGCGGGACCGGGGAGCTGTTTTTT

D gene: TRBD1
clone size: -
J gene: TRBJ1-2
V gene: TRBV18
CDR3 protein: CASSPTGDFNYGYTF
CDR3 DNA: TGTGCCAGCTCGCCGACAGGGGATTTTAACTATGGCTACACCTTC

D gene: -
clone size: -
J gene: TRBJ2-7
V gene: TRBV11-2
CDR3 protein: CASSLDNILYEQYF
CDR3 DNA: TGTGCCAGCAGCTTAGATAACATCCTCTACGAGCAGTACTTC

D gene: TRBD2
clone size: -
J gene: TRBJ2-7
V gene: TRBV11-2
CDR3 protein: CASSVRLAGGPYEQYF
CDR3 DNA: TGTGCCAGCAGCGTTCGACTAGCGGGAGGGCCGTACGAGCAGTACTTC

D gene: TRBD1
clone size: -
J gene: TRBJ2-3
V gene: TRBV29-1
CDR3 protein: CSVERGTGTDTQYF
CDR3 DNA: TGCAGCGTTGAAAGGGGGACAGGCACAGATACGCAGTATTTT

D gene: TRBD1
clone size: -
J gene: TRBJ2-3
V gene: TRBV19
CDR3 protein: CASRPRQGMTDTQYF
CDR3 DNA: TGTGCCAGTAGACCAAGACAGGGGATGACAGATACGCAGTATTTT

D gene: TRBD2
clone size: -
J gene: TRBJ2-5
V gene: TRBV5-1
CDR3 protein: CASRTNSGVQETQYF
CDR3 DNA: TGCGCCAGCAGAACAAATAGCGGGGTCCAAGAGACCCAGTACTTC